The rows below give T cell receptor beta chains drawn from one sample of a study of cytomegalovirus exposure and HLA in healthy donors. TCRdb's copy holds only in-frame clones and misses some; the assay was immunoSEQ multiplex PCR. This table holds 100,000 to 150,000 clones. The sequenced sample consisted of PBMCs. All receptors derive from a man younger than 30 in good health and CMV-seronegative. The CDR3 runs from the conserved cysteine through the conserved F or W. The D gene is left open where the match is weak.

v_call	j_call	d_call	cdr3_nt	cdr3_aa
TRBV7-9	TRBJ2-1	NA	TGTGCCAGCAGCCCAAATAGCGGTCTTTCTAACAATGAGCAGTTCTTC	CASSPNSGLSNNEQFF
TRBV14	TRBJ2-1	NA	TGTGCCAGCAGCACAGCGGCCCATAGGTACAATGAGCAGTTCTTC	CASSTAAHRYNEQFF
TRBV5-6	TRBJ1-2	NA	TGTGCCAGCAGCGATAGGGGGTCCTATGGCTACACCTTC	CASSDRGSYGYTF
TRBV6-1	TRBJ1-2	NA	TGTGCCAGCAGTGAAGGGGAGAATGCCTTC	CASSEGENAF
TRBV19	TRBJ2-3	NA	TGTGCCAGTAGTAGCTTCATGATCGGCGGGTTAACAGATACGCAGTATTTT	CASSSFMIGGLTDTQYF
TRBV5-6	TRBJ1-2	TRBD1	TGTGCCAGCAGCTTCAGGGGGCTTCCTAACTATGGCTACACCTTC	CASSFRGLPNYGYTF
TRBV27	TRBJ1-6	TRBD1	TGTGCCAGCAGTTGGACAGGGGTTCTGGGGAATTCACCCCTCCACTTT	CASSWTGVLGNSPLHF
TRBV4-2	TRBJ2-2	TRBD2	TGTGCCAGCAGCGGGGGCGGGGGGGTCACCGGGGAGCTGTTTTTT	CASSGGGGVTGELFF
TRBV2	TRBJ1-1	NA	TGTGCCATCCCTAAGGGGCGGGAGAACACTGAAGCTTTCTTT	CAIPKGRENTEAFF
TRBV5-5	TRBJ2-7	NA	TGTGCCAGCAGCTTGGGAGTTCGGTCTGGCTACGAGCAGTACTTC	CASSLGVRSGYEQYF
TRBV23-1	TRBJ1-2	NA	TGCGCCAGCAGTCAATCGTCGACAGAGACCTATGGCTACACCTTC	CASSQSSTETYGYTF
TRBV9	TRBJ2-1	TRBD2	TGTGCCAGCAGCGTGACTAGCGGGAGAACTGAGCAGTTCTTC	CASSVTSGRTEQFF
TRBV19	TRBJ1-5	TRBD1	TGTGCCAGTAGTATCGGACAGGTCAGGAATCAGCCCCAGCATTTT	CASSIGQVRNQPQHF
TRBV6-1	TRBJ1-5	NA	TGTGCCAGCAGTGTGGTCGCAGATCAGCCCCAGCATTTT	CASSVVADQPQHF
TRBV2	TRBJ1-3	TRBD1	TGTGCCAGCAGCCCACTCATACAGGGGCCTTCTCCGAACACCATATATTTT	CASSPLIQGPSPNTIYF
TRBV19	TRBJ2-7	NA	TGTGCCAGTAGTATAAAAGGGCAGGGGATTTGGGAGCAGTACTTC	CASSIKGQGIWEQYF
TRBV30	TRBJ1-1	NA	TGTGCCTGGAGCAGTAAGGGGATCGCTTTCTTT	CAWSSKGIAFF
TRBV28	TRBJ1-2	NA	TGTGCCACCTACACTCTTGGGGCCGGCTATGGCTACACCTTC	CATYTLGAGYGYTF
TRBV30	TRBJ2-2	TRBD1	TGTGCCTTGGACAGGGGGCAATTAGAGGAGCTGTTTTTT	CALDRGQLEELFF
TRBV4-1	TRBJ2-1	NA	TGCGCCAGCAGCCACCCCGGTGGCAATGAGCAGTTCTTC	CASSHPGGNEQFF
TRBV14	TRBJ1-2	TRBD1	TGTGCCAGCAGCCCCAGACAGGGGGGAAAGGATGGCTACACCTTC	CASSPRQGGKDGYTF
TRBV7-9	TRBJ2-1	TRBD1	TGTGCCAGCAGCAGCCTACTTGCGGGACAGGGAGGGCATGAGCAGTTCTTC	CASSSLLAGQGGHEQFF
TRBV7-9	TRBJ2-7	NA	TGTGCCAGCAGCCGCAGGGACTTTTCAGAGCAGTACTTC	CASSRRDFSEQYF
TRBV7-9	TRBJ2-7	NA	TGTGCCAGCAGCTCCCGAGACAGTTTAAACCCCTACGAGCAGTACTTC	CASSSRDSLNPYEQYF
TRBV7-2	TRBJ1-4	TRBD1	TGTGCCAGCAGCTTAATGGGACAGGGAAACGAAAAACTGTTTTTT	CASSLMGQGNEKLFF
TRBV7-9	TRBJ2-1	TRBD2	TGTGCCAGCAGCGCCCTAGCGGGGATACGGAATGAGCAGTTCTTC	CASSALAGIRNEQFF
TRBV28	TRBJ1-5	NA	TGTGCCAGCAGTCAGGGAATGCGAGTTGGGCAGCCCCAGCATTTT	CASSQGMRVGQPQHF
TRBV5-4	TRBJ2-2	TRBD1	TGTGCCAGCAGCTCCGGACAGGGGGCAACCGGGGAGCTGTTTTTT	CASSSGQGATGELFF
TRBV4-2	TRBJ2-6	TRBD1	TGTGCCAGCAGCCAAGATGGGGGCAGGGGGCTGATCGGGGCCAACGTCCTGACTTTC	CASSQDGGRGLIGANVLTF
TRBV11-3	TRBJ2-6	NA	TGTGCCAGCAGCCCCGGGATTTCTGGGGCCAACGTCCTGACTTTC	CASSPGISGANVLTF
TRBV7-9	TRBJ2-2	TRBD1	TGTGCCAGCAGCCTGGGACAGGGGGCGCCGGGCGGGGAGCTGTTTTTT	CASSLGQGAPGGELFF
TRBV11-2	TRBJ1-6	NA	TGTGCCAGCAGGAGATCCCACGGGGGCTCCTATAATTCACCCCTCCACTTT	CASRRSHGGSYNSPLHF
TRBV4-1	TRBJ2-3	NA	TGCGCCAGCAGTGGCGGGACGGATCGCACAGATACGCAGTATTTT	CASSGGTDRTDTQYF
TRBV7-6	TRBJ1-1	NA	TGTGCCAGCAGCAACCTAGGACAGGAAGCTTTCTTT	CASSNLGQEAFF
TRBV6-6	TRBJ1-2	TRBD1	TGTGCCAGCACCTTGGACAGGGCTGGGTATGGCTACACCTTC	CASTLDRAGYGYTF
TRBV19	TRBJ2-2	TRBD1	TGTGCCAGTGTAAGGGACAGGGATGGTACCGGGGAGCTGTTTTTT	CASVRDRDGTGELFF
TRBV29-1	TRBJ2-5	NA	TGCAGCGTTACTAGCCTGTACCAAGAGACCCAGTACTTC	CSVTSLYQETQYF
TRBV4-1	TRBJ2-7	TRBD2	TGCGCCAGCAGCCAAGATCTGGCCAGCGGGGGAGTTTTCGTGGTGCAGTACTTC	CASSQDLASGGVFVVQYF
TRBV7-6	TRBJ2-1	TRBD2	TGTGCCAGCAGCTCTCATATCAGGACTAGCGGGGCTTCCTACAATGAGCAGTTCTTC	CASSSHIRTSGASYNEQFF
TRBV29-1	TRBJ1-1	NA	TGCAGCGGGCACAGGGTTTGGACTGAAGCTTTCTTT	CSGHRVWTEAFF
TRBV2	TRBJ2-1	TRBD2	TGTGCCAGCAGTGAAATCCGAGCGGGAGCTAGGTTGGCGCAGTTCTTC	CASSEIRAGARLAQFF
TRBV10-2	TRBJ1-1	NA	TGCGCCAGCAGTCCCGGGAGGACTGAAGCTTTCTTT	CASSPGRTEAFF
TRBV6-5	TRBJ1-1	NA	TGTGCCAGCAGTCCTGGCGGCTCCCTGAACACTGAAGCTTTCTTT	CASSPGGSLNTEAFF
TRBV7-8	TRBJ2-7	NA	TGTGCCAGCAGCATCACCAGGCACGAGCAGTACTTC	CASSITRHEQYF
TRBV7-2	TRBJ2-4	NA	TGTGCCAGCAGCTCCTTCTACGGCAAAAACATTCAGTACTTC	CASSSFYGKNIQYF
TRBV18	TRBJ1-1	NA	TGTGCCAGCTCACCGTCTCTATCTGAGGCTTTCTTT	CASSPSLSEAFF
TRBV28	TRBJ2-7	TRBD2	TGTGCCAGCTTGGCGGGAGGTTTAGTCTTTGACGAGCAGTACTTC	CASLAGGLVFDEQYF
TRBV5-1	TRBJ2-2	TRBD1	TGCGCCAGCAGCTCTAGGACCGGACAGGGTTACACCGGGGAGCTGTTTTTT	CASSSRTGQGYTGELFF
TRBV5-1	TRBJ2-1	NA	TGCGCCACCCAGTCCAGAGAGCAGTTCTTC	CATQSREQFF
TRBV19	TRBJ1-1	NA	TGTGCCAGTAACTCGGGACACCGGAACACTGAAGCTTTCTTT	CASNSGHRNTEAFF
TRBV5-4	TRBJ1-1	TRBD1	TGTGCCAGCAGCCGAACAGGGGGCACTGAAGCTTTCTTT	CASSRTGGTEAFF
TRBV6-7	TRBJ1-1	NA	TGTGCCAGCACCGAGGAAGCTTTCTTT	CASTEEAFF
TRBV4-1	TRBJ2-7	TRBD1	TGCGCCAGCAGCCAGGGACCCGACAGGGCGTCCTACGAGCAGTACTTC	CASSQGPDRASYEQYF
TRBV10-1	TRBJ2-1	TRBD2	TGCGCCAGCAGTGAGAGCGGGACCCCGTTCTTC	CASSESGTPFF
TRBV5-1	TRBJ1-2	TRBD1	TGCGCCAGCAGCTTGAAGACAGGCGGGACAGGGGGCGTGGGTGGCTACACCTTC	CASSLKTGGTGGVGGYTF
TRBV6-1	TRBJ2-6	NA	TGTGCCACCCGTTCCCAGGGAACTGGGGCCAACGTCCTGACTTTC	CATRSQGTGANVLTF